One sample yielded the 21 T cell receptor beta chains listed below, sequenced in a study of T cell responses to AZD1222 COVID-19 vaccine. TCRdb keeps only in-frame clones here, not all; method: immunoSEQ multiplex PCR. The sample gives 95,000 to 100,000 clones, 87% of which show up once; about 15% is in the top ten. The sample in question was peripheral blood, obtained on day 0 of AZD1222 vaccination. These receptors were obtained from an adult in good health.

This rearrangement joins TRBV28 to TRBJ2-3; 8 nucleotides line up with TRBD2. The V and J ends lost 4 bases and 5 bases, in that order; junction bases with no gene match: 14. This CDR3 contains 17 residues. Germline lookup yields CDR1 MDHEN and CDR2 SYDVKM. DNA for the CDR3: TGTGCCAGCAGTTCCTTGGGGGGAGCGGGAGAATTAGATACGCAGTATTTT. Protein sequence: CASSSLGGAGELDTQYF.

The J gene is TRBJ1-4, the V gene TRBV2; D is undetermined. Trimming stripped 3 bases from V and 0 bases from J, with 8 bases between. The CDR3 totals 15 residues. The germline V gene has CDR1 SNHLY and CDR2 FYNNEI. CDR3 protein: CASSDPGATNEKLFF. In DNA form, the CDR3 reads TGTGCCAGCAGTGATCCGGGAGCAACTAATGAAAAACTGTTTTTT.

This clone was counted once. The chain uses TRBV10-1 and TRBJ2-1; D unclear. CDR3 length: 13 residues. Germline V gene lookup returns CDR1 WNHNN and CDR2 SYGVQD (reference sequence). Trimming stripped 4 bases from V and 2 bases from J, with 6 bases between. The CDR3 sequence: CASSVQAYNEQFF. CDR3 DNA: TGCGCCAGCAGTGTCCAGGCCTACAATGAGCAGTTCTTC.

The chain combines TRBV3-1 (or the pseudogene TRBV3-2) with TRBJ2-2; TRBD2 might be the D (6 bases). V was pared by 6 bases and J by 0 bases, with 11 bases between. CDR3 size: 15 residues. The V gene's germline CDR1 is LGHDT and CDR2 YNNKEL (reference sequence). CDR3 nucleotides: TGTGCCAGCAGGGAGGGGTTCGCGAACACCGGGGAGCTGTTTTTT. Translated, it gives CASREGFANTGELFF.

The chain uses TRBV7-2 and TRBJ2-5, with D possibly TRBD2 on 6 matching bases. The CDR3 runs 15 residues. The germline V gene has CDR1 SGHTA and CDR2 FQGNSA. Trimming took 4 bases from V and 5 from J, leaving 17 bases between them. CDR3 bases: TGTGCCAGCAGCTCACCCACACGGGAGCCTGAGACCCAGTACTTC. Protein sequence: CASSSPTREPETQYF.

The chain recombines TRBV27 with TRBJ2-5; D remains unclear. Trimming left V 3 bases short and J 1 base short, with 6 bases between. The V gene's germline CDR1 is MNHEY and CDR2 SMNVEV (reference sequence). This CDR3 spans 13 amino acids. The CDR3 nucleotides read TGTGCCAGCAGTTTTGCAACCCAAGAGACCCAGTACTTC. It specifies CASSFATQETQYF.

The genes are TRBV3-1 (or the pseudogene TRBV3-2) and TRBJ1-1; TRBD1 might be the D (6 bases). V lost 4 bases to trimming and J lost 11 bases, with 20 bases between them. This CDR3 spans 14 amino acids. Germline V CDR1 and CDR2: LGHDT, YNNKEL (reference sequence). The DNA of the CDR3 is TGTGCCAGCAGCCTCCACCAGGGGCGGGTAGAGGCTTTCTTT. Translated: CASSLHQGRVEAFF.

A note on this clone: Other nucleotide sequences from this sample produce the same CDR3. The V call is TRBV3-1 (or the pseudogene TRBV3-2), the J call TRBJ1-5; D remains unclear. Per the germline V gene, CDR1 is LGHDT and CDR2 is YNNKEL (reference sequence). The CDR3 consists of 13 residues. The V gene lost 2 bases and the J gene lost 2 bases, with 4 bases spanning the gap. CDR3 nucleotides: TGTGCCAGCAGCCAATATGGCAATCAGCCCCAGCATTTT. Protein sequence: CASSQYGNQPQHF.

CDR3 in DNA: TGTGCCAGCAGTCTAAATTTGGGGAATCAGCCCCAGCATTTT. Its translation: CASSLNLGNQPQHF. The V gene is TRBV6-5, the J gene TRBJ1-5; D remains unclear. The CDR3 is made up of 14 amino acids. CDR1 and CDR2 (germline): MNHEY, SVGAGI. The ends were cut back, 5 bases at V and 4 bases at J, with 12 bases in the middle.

The chain is built from TRBV4-2 and TRBJ1-5; D call uncertain. CDR1 is LGHNA, CDR2 YNFKEQ, per germline. The length of the CDR3 is 13 residues. V lost 0 bases to trimming and J lost 7 bases, with 7 bases between them. CDR3 amino acids: CASSQDLEQPQHF. In DNA form, the CDR3 reads TGTGCCAGCAGCCAAGATCTCGAACAGCCCCAGCATTTT.

The chain has TRBV6-1 and TRBJ1-5; D gene unclear. The germline V gene has CDR1 MNHNS and CDR2 SASEGT. The CDR3 contains 12 residues. Deletions cut 1 base from V and 7 bases from J, with 5 bases between. The CDR3, as DNA: TGTGCCAGCAGTGAAGGGAGGCAGCCCCAGCATTTT. Translation gives CASSEGRQPQHF.

This chain connects TRBV5-1 to TRBJ2-1, with D uncertain. Trimming pared 0 bases from V and 2 bases from J, leaving 12 bases between. From germline, CDR1 is SGHRS and CDR2 YFSETQ. The CDR3 totals 16 residues. In DNA, the CDR3 is TGCGCCAGCAGCTTGGATGTTGGCGTCGCCTACAATGAGCAGTTCTTC. It specifies CASSLDVGVAYNEQFF.

The chain recombines TRBV5-5 with TRBJ2-1; 8 positions agree with TRBD2. The CDR3 contains 15 residues. Germline-derived CDR1 and CDR2 are SGHKS and YYEKEE (reference sequence). Germline trimming cut 4 bases from V and 3 bases from J; bases unmatched to any gene: 6. CDR3 residues: CASSTAGLGYNEQFF. CDR3 sequence (DNA): TGTGCCAGCAGCACCGCGGGACTAGGCTACAATGAGCAGTTCTTC. The entire variable domain, with the rest obtained from reference TRBV5-5 and TRBJ2-1, is as follows: DAGVTQSPTHLIKTRGQQVTLRCSPISGHKSVSWYQQVLGQGPQFIFQYYEKEERGRGNFPDRFSARQFPNYSSELNVNALLLGDSALYLCASSTAGLGYNEQFFGPGTRLTVL.

V gene TRBV30 combines with J gene TRBJ1-4, with TRBD1 as a possible D gene (5 bases). Germline V gene lookup returns CDR1 GTSNPN and CDR2 SVGIG (reference sequence). V gave up 2 bases and J gave up 12 bases, with 16 bases separating them. CDR3 length: 13 amino acids. The CDR3 DNA reads TGTGCCTGGAGTCGCACAGGCGTTGCAGAACTGTTTTTT. It yields the protein CAWSRTGVAELFF. Combining the CDR3 with reference TRBV30 and TRBJ1-4 gives the whole variable domain SQTIHQWPATLVQPVGSPLSLECTVEGTSNPNLYWYRQAAGRGLQLLFYSVGIGQISSEVPQNLSASRPQDRQFILSSKKLLLSDSGFYLCAWSRTGVAELFFGSGTQLSVL.

The chain is built from TRBV5-1 and TRBJ1-2; TRBD1 aligns across 8 bases. CDR1 and CDR2 from the germline V gene are SGHRS and YFSETQ. Trimming removed 5 bases from V and 8 bases from J; junction bases left unmatched: 11. This CDR3 is 14 amino acids long. CDR3 nucleotide sequence: TGCGCCAGCAGGAAACCCGGGACAGGTGACGGCTACACCTTC. Protein: CASRKPGTGDGYTF. The full variable domain, rest sourced from reference TRBV5-1 and TRBJ1-2, is KAGVTQTPRYLIKTRGQQVTLSCSPISGHRSVSWYQQTPGQGLQFLFEYFSETQRNKGNFPGRFSGRQFSNSRSEMNVSTLELGDSALYLCASRKPGTGDGYTFGSGTRLTVV.

This chain joins TRBV24-1 and TRBJ2-7, with 9 positions matching TRBD1. The trim removed 4 bases at V and 6 bases at J, leaving 6 bases unmatched. The CDR3 length is 14 residues. Germline CDR1 reads KGHDR; CDR2 reads SFDVKD. The CDR3: CATSEGDRASEQYF. In nucleotides, the CDR3 is TGTGCCACCAGTGAAGGGGACAGGGCGAGCGAGCAGTACTTC.

The chain recombines TRBV19 with TRBJ2-7; TRBD2 matches at 9 bases. CDR1 LNHDA and CDR2 SQIVND come from the germline V gene (reference sequence). V shed 6 bases, J shed 4 bases, and the junction held 13 bases outside the gene matches. This CDR3 spans 16 amino acids. In DNA form, the CDR3 reads TGTGCCAGTAGCTCCGGGAAACCGGGACTAGCTTACGAGCAGTACTTC. This encodes CASSSGKPGLAYEQYF.

The chain has TRBV2 and TRBJ2-1, with D tentatively TRBD2 (6 bases). Germline CDR1 is SNHLY and CDR2 is FYNNEI. There are 15 residues in the CDR3. V was trimmed by 2 bases and J by 9 bases, leaving 17 bases between them. CDR3 in amino acids: CASSESEGRGSEQFF. The CDR3 bases are TGTGCCAGCAGTGAATCGGAGGGACGAGGTAGTGAGCAGTTCTTC.

The J gene is TRBJ1-5, the V gene TRBV7-6; TRBD1 matches 7 bases. CDR3 size: 15 residues. V was pared by 5 bases and J by 6 bases, with 10 bases of the junction left unmatched. Germline CDR1 SGHVS, CDR2 FNYEAQ. In DNA, the CDR3 is TGTGCCAGCAGCGCCCGACAGGGTTTGGTTCAGCCCCAGCATTTT. This codes for CASSARQGLVQPQHF.

The chain recombines TRBV10-2 with TRBJ1-2, with D tentatively TRBD1 (5 bases). Per the germline V gene, CDR1 is WSHSY and CDR2 is SAAADI. This CDR3 spans 14 amino acids. Trimming removed 0 bases at V and 6 bases at J, with 11 bases between. CDR3 amino acids: CASSESGAWDGYTF. Here the CDR3 DNA reads TGCGCCAGCAGTGAGTCAGGGGCTTGGGATGGCTACACCTTC.

This clone was found a few times. The CDR3 here is CASSLSQGGNYGYTF. The CDR3 nucleotides read TGTGCCAGCAGCTTGAGCCAGGGTGGGAACTATGGCTACACCTTC. The chain has TRBV5-4 and TRBJ1-2, with a weak D call TRBD1 (5 bases). V was trimmed by 1 base and J by 2 bases, leaving 12 bases between them. The CDR3 runs 15 residues. Germline-derived CDR1 and CDR2 are SGHNT and YYREEE (reference sequence).